This T cell receptor beta chain was obtained from a study of cytomegalovirus exposure and HLA in healthy donors. In the study overall: A later analysis reported the 100 to 150 validation repertoires used the same platform as the roughly 700 first-cohort repertoires.

General observations from the study: Cytomegalovirus association was listed for 150 or so TCR beta chains.

The roughly 120-subject validation cohort, separate from the roughly 700-subject first cohort, included the donors. V was clipped by 8 bases and J by 2 bases; unmatched bases: 9. The V gene's germline CDR1 is LNHDA and CDR2 SQIVND (reference sequence). The CDR3 is 16 residues long. Using immunoSEQ multiplex PCR, the repertoire was profiled, and TCRdb retains in-frame clones only, with some absent. The data contain 140,000 to 150,000 clones, 87% of them singletons. Concerning this clone: Its antigen remains unidentified.

The sequence was obtained from a man aged 18 to 30 in good health and CMV-seropositive. Sequencing used PBMCs. This chain uses TRBV19 with TRBJ2-2, with 9 nucleotides matching TRBD2. CDR3 nucleotide sequence: TGTGCCAGTGTGAATAGCGGGGGCCCCAACACCGGGGAGCTGTTTTTT. Amino acid sequence: CASVNSGGPNTGELFF.